Below, one TCR beta chain is given with its context. Its antigen target is currently unknown. Per-nucleotide qualities are absent, and no much larger clonotype sits a single base away. These data come from a study of CD8+CD57+ T cells in acquired aplastic anemia (dated by TCRdb to 2017 to 2018). For context, the study as a whole: On average, sorted CD4+ and CD8+ cells yielded around 3.1 ug of extracted DNA, with a range of roughly 0.19 to 27.4 ug. CD8+CD57+ expansion was defined as frequency above the mean frequency observed in healthy subjects.

Genomic DNA was used as template for profiling of TCR beta VDJ combinations and CDR3 sequences. TCR repertoire sequencing was run on an Illumina HiSeq 2000. The original methods were these. TRBV/TRBJ rearrangement plots, CDR3 size and DJ length profiles, and Simpson's diversity index were used to assess repertoires. The most abundant DNA sequence in the deep sequencing data was taken as the immunodominant clone. CDR3 amino acid sequences were checked for sharing across subjects and were also compared against the VDJdb database and published repertoires. The raw public reads went through TCRdb reprocessing: fastp at Q25, MiXCR clone calling, in-frame beta chains kept. Every CDR3 protein is listed once, alongside the most common genes and DNA of its rows. What appears here as the V and J calls and clone size reflects TCRdb's work, not the paper's. The sample table holds roughly 280,000 distinct CDR3 sequences, of which roughly 59% were seen once. The leading ten clones occupy approximately 1.2% of the sample.

Expansion of CD8+CD57+ cells had been shown by flow cytometry in the patients chosen for sequencing. Severe acquired aplastic anemia was diagnosed in all patients according to International Study of Aplastic Anemia and Agranulocytosis and Camitta criteria. At the time blood was sampled, none of the patients had received any therapy. The study deep-sequenced TCR repertoires of sorted CD4+ and CD8+ blood T cells from severe aplastic anemia patients and healthy subjects. Patients were enrolled in the USA under clinicaltrials.gov protocols 00001620, 01623167, 00001397, 00071045, 00081523 and 00961064. Ficoll-Paque density gradient centrifugation was used to isolate peripheral blood mononuclear cells. CD4+ and CD8+ T cells were sorted by FACS or magnetic beads before DNA extraction. Study-wide conclusions, independent of this receptor: About 29 CD8+ CDR3 sequences were found to be shared between patients and controls, but these sequences appeared to be highly expressed in patients and within the immunodominant clones of the patients. Between patients and healthy controls, no significant difference in CD8+ Simpson's diversity was found (P=0.060).

From cysteine to phenylalanine, the CDR3 is 16 amino acids long. Only CDR3 DNA remains: 48 bases, in frame from the first base. CDR1 is given as LNHNV and CDR2 as YYDKDF, both from the germline V gene (reference sequence). Cut back by 1 base and 8 bases, the V and J ends lie 15 bases apart. The receptor chain draws on TRBV15 and TRBJ1-6; no D gene can be assigned with confidence. This sequence originates from a human donor with aplastic anemia. Source material: sorted CD4+, CD8+, or CD8+CD57+ T cells (not recorded which) from PBMCs. The DNA is as follows: TGTGCCACCAGCAGAGCAACCGGTGGGGTCGATTCACCCCTCCACTTT. Translation gives CATSRATGGVDSPLHF.